A selection of T cell receptor beta chains follows, all from one sample in a study of cytomegalovirus exposure and HLA in healthy donors. Only in-frame clones appear in the TCRdb table, and some are missing; sequencing was by immunoSEQ multiplex PCR. The table has around 200,000 clones, 80% to 85% seen once. The sample comprised PBMCs. The receptors derive from a woman younger than 30 in good health and CMV-seropositive. The CDR3 runs from the conserved cysteine through the conserved F or W. The order of the fields is V gene, J gene, clone size, D gene, CDR3 protein, CDR3 DNA. D genes are given only for firm matches. Size tells how often a clone was seen (once, few, many) or the class of an expanded clone, and some rows leave it out.

V: TRBV2
J: TRBJ1-6
size: -
D: TRBD1
CDR3: CASSRDSQGSPLHF
DNA: TGTGCCAGCTCTAGGGACAGTCAAGGTTCACCCCTCCACTTT

V: TRBV9
J: TRBJ1-5
size: few
D: -
CDR3: CASSLVVDQPQHF
DNA: TGTGCCAGCAGCCTAGTAGTGGATCAGCCCCAGCATTTT

V: TRBV7-8
J: TRBJ2-1
size: -
D: -
CDR3: CASSLRQSSYNEQFF
DNA: TGTGCCAGCAGCTTGCGACAGAGCTCCTACAATGAGCAGTTCTTC

V: TRBV14
J: TRBJ1-2
size: -
D: TRBD1
CDR3: CASASRQGNYGYTF
DNA: TGTGCCAGCGCCTCTAGACAGGGGAACTATGGCTACACCTTC

V: TRBV6-5
J: TRBJ2-4
size: -
D: -
CDR3: CASALEGWNIQYF
DNA: TGTGCCAGCGCCCTAGAGGGTTGGAACATTCAGTACTTC

V: TRBV5-6
J: TRBJ2-3
size: -
D: -
CDR3: CASSFMPNPDTQYF
DNA: TGTGCCAGCAGCTTTATGCCTAACCCAGATACGCAGTATTTT

V: TRBV10-3
J: TRBJ2-1
size: -
D: -
CDR3: CAIMAASGSEQFF
DNA: TGTGCCATCATGGCAGCCTCGGGTAGTGAGCAGTTCTTC

V: TRBV5-6
J: TRBJ1-4
size: -
D: -
CDR3: CASSFGQGSEKLFF
DNA: TGTGCCAGCAGCTTCGGCCAGGGTAGTGAAAAACTGTTTTTT

V: TRBV10-3
J: TRBJ1-5
size: once
D: TRBD1
CDR3: CAISESRGQRGLIDNQPQHF
DNA: TGTGCCATCAGTGAGTCCCGGGGACAGAGGGGGTTGATCGACAATCAGCCCCAGCATTTT

V: TRBV7-2
J: TRBJ2-7
size: -
D: -
CDR3: CASSGTGTNREGNYEQYF
DNA: TGTGCCAGCAGCGGAACGGGGACAAACCGAGAGGGTAACTACGAGCAGTACTTC

V: TRBV6-6
J: TRBJ1-2
size: -
D: -
CDR3: CASSYSWGDYGYTF
DNA: TGTGCCAGCAGTTACTCTTGGGGGGACTATGGCTACACCTTC

V: TRBV14
J: TRBJ2-1
size: -
D: TRBD1
CDR3: CASSPLRTGSYNEQFF
DNA: TGTGCCAGCAGCCCCCTTCGGACAGGATCTTACAATGAGCAGTTCTTC

V: TRBV6-4
J: TRBJ2-2
size: few
D: TRBD2
CDR3: CASSESGGTGELFF
DNA: TGTGCCAGCAGTGAGTCGGGGGGCACCGGGGAGCTGTTTTTT

V: TRBV25-1
J: TRBJ2-5
size: -
D: TRBD1
CDR3: CASREGAQETQYF
DNA: TGTGCCAGCAGAGAGGGGGCCCAAGAGACCCAGTACTTC

V: TRBV7-9
J: TRBJ1-1
size: -
D: -
CDR3: CASSGGQLNTEAFF
DNA: TGTGCCAGCAGCGGGGGACAACTGAACACTGAAGCTTTCTTT

V: TRBV4-3
J: TRBJ2-1
size: -
D: -
CDR3: CASSHPGGIEQFF
DNA: TGCGCCAGCAGCCATCCGGGGGGCATTGAGCAGTTCTTC

V: TRBV29-1
J: TRBJ2-5
size: once
D: TRBD2
CDR3: CSVDTRGGAETQYF
DNA: TGCAGCGTTGACACACGGGGGGGGGCAGAGACCCAGTACTTC

V: TRBV4-3
J: TRBJ1-5
size: -
D: -
CDR3: CASSQDYPYSNQPQHF
DNA: TGCGCCAGCAGCCAAGATTACCCCTATAGCAATCAGCCCCAGCATTTT

V: TRBV19
J: TRBJ2-2
size: -
D: -
CDR3: CASPANTGELFF
DNA: TGTGCCAGTCCAGCGAACACCGGGGAGCTGTTTTTT

V: TRBV4-3
J: TRBJ2-1
size: -
D: -
CDR3: CASSQDWGLHNEQFF
DNA: TGCGCCAGCAGCCAAGATTGGGGGCTCCACAATGAGCAGTTCTTC

V: TRBV9
J: TRBJ1-3
size: -
D: -
CDR3: CASSPPLSSGNTIYF
DNA: TGTGCCAGCAGCCCCCCCCTCTCCTCTGGAAACACCATATATTTT

V: TRBV7-9
J: TRBJ2-1
size: -
D: TRBD1
CDR3: CASSPRDRALNEQFF
DNA: TGTGCCAGCAGTCCTCGGGACAGGGCTTTGAATGAGCAGTTCTTC

V: TRBV15
J: TRBJ2-2
size: -
D: -
CDR3: CATSREEVTGELFF
DNA: TGTGCCACCAGCAGAGAGGAGGTTACCGGGGAGCTGTTTTTT

V: TRBV6-1
J: TRBJ1-5
size: -
D: -
CDR3: CASSASSNQPQHF
DNA: TGTGCCAGCAGTGCTAGTAGCAATCAGCCCCAGCATTTT

V: TRBV5-1
J: TRBJ1-6
size: -
D: TRBD1
CDR3: CASSMGPPTGGGYNSPLHF
DNA: TGCGCCAGCAGCATGGGACCCCCGACAGGGGGCGGTTACAATTCACCCCTCCACTTT

V: TRBV6-1
J: TRBJ2-7
size: -
D: -
CDR3: CASKWTADSGYEQYF
DNA: TGTGCCAGCAAATGGACTGCGGACTCAGGCTACGAGCAGTACTTC